Below, 22 T cell receptor beta chains from the same sample are listed, as sequenced in a study of cytomegalovirus exposure and HLA in healthy donors. Primers for the PCR totalled 60 Vbeta and 13 Jbeta. TCRdb keeps only in-frame clones here, not all; method: immunoSEQ multiplex PCR. The sample holds about 67,000 clones, approximately 71% seen once. Sequenced material: PBMCs. Receptors were obtained from a woman aged 25-40 years in good health and CMV-seronegative.

J is TRBJ1-6 and V is TRBV5-8; D unresolved. Looked up from germline, CDR1 is SGHTS and CDR2 is YDEGEE. The CDR3 length is 13 residues. The germline V and J ends were trimmed by 2 bases and 10 bases, with 10 bases remaining between them. CDR3 amino acids: CASSFWRESPLHF. CDR3 in DNA: TGTGCCAGCAGCTTCTGGCGGGAATCACCCCTCCACTTT.

The sample holds a few counts of this clone. The chain carries TRBV10-3 and TRBJ1-5, with unresolved D. Trimming removed 0 bases at V and 0 bases at J, with 15 bases between. The CDR3 totals 18 residues. Germline lookup yields CDR1 ENHRY and CDR2 SYGVKD. The DNA for the CDR3 is TGTGCCATCAGTGAGTCATTAACAGTATCTTATAGCAATCAGCCCCAGCATTTT. Protein: CAISESLTVSYSNQPQHF.

The chain couples TRBV11-1 to TRBJ2-3, with D tentatively TRBD2 (6 bases). The germline V gene has CDR1 SGHAT and CDR2 FQDESV (reference sequence). The CDR3 runs 16 residues. V dropped 1 base and J dropped 2 bases, with 13 bases sitting between them. The CDR3 bases are TGTGCCAGCAGCTTAGGCGGGGATGGCTACACAGATACGCAGTATTTT. Its protein product is CASSLGGDGYTDTQYF.

The chain has TRBV27 and TRBJ2-3; 11 bases match TRBD2. CDR1 and CDR2 (germline): MNHEY, SMNVEV (reference sequence). This CDR3 comprises 18 residues. V was clipped by 5 bases and J by 5 bases; unmatched bases: 15. CDR3 coding DNA: TGTGCCAGCAGTCCGAGACCTAATAGCGGGGGGGCTGGAGATACGCAGTATTTT. It encodes CASSPRPNSGGAGDTQYF.

The chain is built from TRBV19 and TRBJ2-2; D may be TRBD2 (5 bases). The CDR3 is made up of 14 amino acids. Trimming took off 1 base at V and 7 bases at J, with 10 bases between the two ends. CDR1 is LNHDA and CDR2 is SQIVND in the germline V gene (reference sequence). In DNA, the CDR3 is TGTGCCAGTAGTATAGGAGGGAAGAGCGGGGAGCTGTTTTTT. Amino acid sequence: CASSIGGKSGELFF.

The chain has TRBV7-9 and TRBJ2-3, with D possibly matching TRBD2 (6 bases). This CDR3 region has 14 residues. V gave up 3 bases and J gave up 5 bases, with 12 bases separating them. The germline gives CDR1 SEHNR, CDR2 FQNEAQ (reference sequence). The chain's CDR3 is CASSFSSVVDTQYF. In DNA, the CDR3 is TGTGCCAGCAGCTTTTCTAGCGTGGTAGATACGCAGTATTTT.

The gene calls are TRBV21-1 and TRBJ1-1; no check of the table's D call, TRBD1, against the DNA was made. TRBV21-1 has pseudogene status. CDR3 size: 14 residues. Written as DNA, the CDR3 is TGTGCCAGCAGCAAACACAGGGTGAACACTGAAGCTTTCTTT. This codes for CASSKHRVNTEAFF.

The chain joins TRBV19 to TRBJ2-5; perhaps TRBD1 as D (6 bases). Germline V gene sequence: CDR1 LNHDA, CDR2 SQIVND (reference sequence). The CDR3 has 15 residues. V shed 3 bases and J shed 5 bases, with 16 bases lying between them. DNA for the CDR3: TGTGCCAGTAGTATTGGACTCCAGGGGATCGAGACCCAGTACTTC. Amino acid sequence: CASSIGLQGIETQYF.

This clone was seen only a few times. The chain is built from TRBV6-5 and TRBJ1-6; no definite D call. The CDR3 has 14 amino acids. CDR1 and CDR2 from the germline V gene are MNHEY and SVGAGI. The germline V and J ends were trimmed by 2 bases and 8 bases, with 10 bases remaining between them. In DNA form, the CDR3 reads TGTGCCAGCAGTTACCGAGACGGGGATTCACCCCTCCACTTT. Its protein product is CASSYRDGDSPLHF.

The chain joins TRBV6-5 to TRBJ1-6, with TRBD1 identical over 8 bases. Germline CDR1 and CDR2: MNHEY and SVGAGI. Trimming at V came to 10 bases and at J to 7 bases, leaving 3 bases not matched to a gene. The CDR3 runs to 12 residues. DNA of the CDR3: TGTGCCACCAGGACAGGGAATTCACCCCTCCACTTT. It translates to CATRTGNSPLHF.

The rearrangement uses TRBV5-4 and TRBJ2-6, with a possible D match to TRBD1 (6 bases). This CDR3 comprises 16 residues. Trimming removed 7 bases at V and 0 bases at J, with 14 bases between. Per germline, CDR1 SGHNT and CDR2 YYREEE (reference sequence). The CDR3 loop reads CASCRGQLSGANVLTF. DNA of the CDR3: TGTGCCAGCTGTAGGGGACAACTCTCTGGGGCCAACGTCCTGACTTTC.

The V gene is TRBV11-3, the J gene TRBJ2-7, with a possible D match to TRBD1 (5 bases). The germline V gene has CDR1 SGHNT and CDR2 YENEEA. Trimming left V 0 bases short and J 0 bases short, with 12 bases between. The CDR3 is made up of 16 amino acids. The CDR3 DNA is TGTGCCAGCAGCTTAGATCTGGGGCTGGGCTCCTACGAGCAGTACTTC. Protein: CASSLDLGLGSYEQYF.

This clone has just a few counts. At one end, the junction sequence differs from germline, possibly due to a read error. V and J are TRBV10-3 and TRBJ1-5, with a possible D match to TRBD1 (6 bases). Germline V gives CDR1 ENHRY, CDR2 SYGVKD. The CDR3 loop spans 15 amino acids. The CDR3 region has the DNA TGTGCCATCAGTCGGTCTTCGGGGGGCAACCAGCCCCAGCATTTT. Amino acids: CAISRSSGGNQPQHF.

This clone was observed a single time. This CDR3 is CASSPTGGGNQPQHF. Written as DNA, the CDR3 is TGTGCCAGCTCACCAACGGGGGGGGGCAATCAGCCCCAGCATTTT. The chain employs TRBV18 and TRBJ1-5; D possibly corresponds to TRBD1 (5 bases). Trimming took 2 bases from V and 2 from J, leaving 10 bases between them. Germline lookup yields CDR1 KGHSH and CDR2 LQKENI. This CDR3 contains 15 residues.

This rearrangement joins TRBV9 to TRBJ2-5; 7 bases fit TRBD2. The CDR3 contains 15 residues. Trimming cost V 0 bases and J 1 base; bases outside gene matches: 3. Germline V gives CDR1 SGDLS, CDR2 YYNGEE. The CDR3 reads CASSVDGGSQETQYF. CDR3 coding DNA: TGTGCCAGCAGCGTAGACGGGGGGAGCCAAGAGACCCAGTACTTC.

This clone was observed a few times. V usage is TRBV6-1 and J usage is TRBJ2-1; TRBD2 matches at 11 bases. Trimming took 7 bases from V and 7 from J; bases not matched to a gene: 9. Germline-derived CDR1 and CDR2 are MNHNS and SASEGT. The CDR3 is 15 amino acids. The CDR3: CASTYSGGARNEQFF. CDR3 in DNA: TGTGCCAGCACCTATAGCGGGGGGGCCAGGAATGAGCAGTTCTTC.

The genes are TRBV4-3 and TRBJ2-7; the D gene is possibly TRBD1 (6 bases). CDR1 LGHNA and CDR2 YSLEER come from the germline V gene. V was clipped by 3 bases and J by 2 bases, with 8 bases between them. This CDR3 is 13 amino acids long. In nucleotides, the CDR3 is TGCGCCAGCAGCCATCCAGGGGCCTACGAGCAGTACTTC. This sequence encodes CASSHPGAYEQYF.

This clone was seen only a few times. The chain joins TRBV6-5 to TRBJ1-2, with 8 bases lining up with TRBD1. This CDR3 spans 14 amino acids. The V gene's germline CDR1 is MNHEY and CDR2 SVGAGI. The trim removed 5 bases at V and 8 bases at J, leaving 10 bases unmatched. Here the CDR3 reads CASSARGQGYGYTF. The CDR3 DNA reads TGTGCCAGCAGTGCCAGAGGACAGGGCTACGGCTACACCTTC.

The rearrangement joins TRBV6-6 to TRBJ2-2; a weak D match, TRBD2 (5 bases). Trimming removed 0 bases at V and 1 base at J, with 6 bases between. The CDR3 length is 15 residues. Germline V gene lookup returns CDR1 MNHNY and CDR2 SVGAGI (reference sequence). The CDR3 DNA follows: TGTGCCAGCAGTTACTCTGCGGGGAACACCGGGGAGCTGTTTTTT. Translated, it gives CASSYSAGNTGELFF.

The V and J genes are TRBV28 and TRBJ1-5, with D uncertain. The V end was cut by 8 bases, the J end by 0 bases, with 11 bases between. CDR1 and CDR2 from the germline V gene are MDHEN and SYDVKM. This CDR3 contains 14 residues. DNA for the CDR3: TGTGCCAGCGGGCCTGGTGATAGCAATCAGCCCCAGCATTTT. Its translation is CASGPGDSNQPQHF.

The chain employs TRBV18 and TRBJ2-2; 7 bases align to TRBD1. V lost 6 bases and J lost 0; bases outside the gene matches: 4. CDR3 length: 15 residues. Germline V gives CDR1 KGHSH, CDR2 LQKENI. In nucleotides, the CDR3 is TGTGCCAGCTCCCCCGACAGGGCGAACACCGGGGAGCTGTTTTTT. Its translation is CASSPDRANTGELFF.

The chain carries TRBV13 and TRBJ2-1; 10 bases agree with TRBD1. The CDR3 is made up of 15 amino acids. Germline V gives CDR1 PRHDT, CDR2 FYEKMQ (reference sequence). V lost 5 bases and J lost 4; bases outside the gene matches: 5. This CDR3 is CASSLRTGGYNEQFF. In DNA form, the CDR3 reads TGTGCCAGCAGCCTCCGGACAGGGGGTTACAATGAGCAGTTCTTC.